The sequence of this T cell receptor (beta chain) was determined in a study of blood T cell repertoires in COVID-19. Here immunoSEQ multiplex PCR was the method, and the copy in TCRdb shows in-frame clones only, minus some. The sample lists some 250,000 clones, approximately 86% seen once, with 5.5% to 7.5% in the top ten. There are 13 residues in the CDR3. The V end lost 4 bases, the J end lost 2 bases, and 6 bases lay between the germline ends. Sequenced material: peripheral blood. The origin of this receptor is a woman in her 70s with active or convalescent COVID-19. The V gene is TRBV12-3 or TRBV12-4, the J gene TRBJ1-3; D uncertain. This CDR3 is CASSSYAGNTIYF. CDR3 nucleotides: TGTGCCAGCAGTTCTTATGCTGGAAACACCATATATTTT.